The clone carrying this T cell receptor (beta chain) was observed a single time. This specimen comes from a study of control samples from healthy donors and cancer patients. Produced via immunoSEQ multiplex PCR; TCRdb's table is partial and in-frame only. The profile shows 150,000 to 180,000 clones, 93% of them singletons. Material: blood. This receptor was identified in a middle-aged man in good health.

The CDR3 region is CASSSAWTKGANVLTF. The CDR3, as DNA: TGTGCCAGCAGCTCAGCCTGGACGAAAGGGGCCAACGTCCTGACTTTC. This rearrangement joins TRBV7-9 to TRBJ2-6; D gene uncertain. The CDR3 is made up of 16 amino acids. With 4 bases removed from V and 4 bases from J, the gap between germline ends came to 14 bases. Per the germline V gene, CDR1 is SEHNR and CDR2 is FQNEAQ (reference sequence).